Listed here is a single T cell receptor beta chain. Germline loops: CDR1 SGHNT, CDR2 YYREEE (reference sequence). Unmatched junction bases numbered 3, after V lost 0 bases and J lost 3 bases. The CDR3 totals 15 residues. In the authors' workflow: How many nucleated cells were present was estimated from reference gene primer amplification. The data were produced by immunoSEQ multiplex PCR, yet TCRdb's version contains in-frame clones alone and is incomplete. Clone size and V and J calls were adopted from that table, with D and trimming inferred from the DNA. The table includes approximately 69,000 clones, around 77% detected once. The data are from a study of blood T cell repertoires in COVID-19.

The V call is TRBV5-4, the J call TRBJ2-1; 7 bases are shared with TRBD2. The receptor comes from a man between 60 and 70 years old with acute or convalescent COVID-19. Sequencing was done on a sample of peripheral blood. CDR3 nucleotides: TGTGCCAGCAGCTTGGATCTAGCGGACTACAATGAGCAGTTCTTC. Translating gives CASSLDLADYNEQFF.